One sample yielded the 17 T cell receptor beta chains listed below, sequenced in a study of memory CD4+ T cells and cytomegalovirus serostatus (dated by TCRdb to the late 2010s). Single viable CD3+CD4+CD8-CD45RO+ cells were sorted as memory CD4+ T cells on a FACSAria II. Library preparation used the immunoSEQ multiplex PCR assay. TCRdb's version of the immuneACCESS table is confined to in-frame rearrangements and falls short of the full clone set. An unresolved V gene accounts for under half of the shortfall where checked; the remainder is of unknown origin. The sample table records about 75,000 clones; around 78% of these occur just once. Jointly, the top ten make up roughly 2.6% of the sample. Input material: memory CD4+ T cells from blood. The receptors were sampled from an adult in good health and CMV-seropositive.

The CDR3 DNA reads as TGTGCCAGCAGCTTAGGGGACAGTCAGTATGATGAGCAGTTCTTC. Its protein is CASSLGDSQYDEQFF. The chain couples TRBV11-3 to TRBJ2-1; TRBD1 agrees at 7 bases. This CDR3 spans 15 amino acids. Germline V lookup: CDR1 SGHNT, CDR2 YENEEA. V gave up 1 base and J gave up 8 bases; unmatched junction bases: 8.

The chain uses TRBV13 and TRBJ2-5, with D tentatively TRBD2 (6 bases). Trimming shortened V by 3 bases and J by 5 bases, and 16 bases separated the two germline ends. In germline, CDR1 is PRHDT, CDR2 FYEKMQ (reference sequence). The CDR3 runs 15 residues. The DNA of the CDR3 is TGTGCCAGCAGCTTTCAAACCGGGAGTGGGGAGACCCAGTACTTC. Encoded protein: CASSFQTGSGETQYF.

The rearrangement uses TRBV5-1 and TRBJ2-7; no clear D gene. The CDR3 runs 15 residues. V gave up 5 bases and J gave up 3 bases, with 18 bases separating them. Per the germline V gene, CDR1 is SGHRS and CDR2 is YFSETQ. CDR3 sequence reads: CASSTASEASYEQYF. CDR3 bases: TGCGCCAGCAGTACGGCTTCTGAGGCGAGCTACGAGCAGTACTTC.

This rearrangement joins TRBV11-3 to TRBJ2-3; D unclear. Germline values: CDR1 SGHNT, CDR2 YENEEA. This CDR3 comprises 16 residues. Deletions cut 0 bases from V and 1 base from J, with 11 bases between. CDR3 region: CASSLDRSYGTDTQYF. The CDR3 region has the DNA TGTGCCAGCAGCTTAGATCGGTCCTACGGCACAGATACGCAGTATTTT.

The V gene is TRBV28, the J gene TRBJ1-1, with D unresolved. CDR3 size: 13 residues. V lost 6 bases and J 3 bases, leaving 11 bases between the germline ends. Germline lookup yields CDR1 MDHEN and CDR2 SYDVKM. CDR3 in amino acids: CASRARRDTEAFF. The CDR3 DNA follows: TGTGCCAGCAGGGCCCGTCGGGACACTGAAGCTTTCTTT.

The chain has TRBV2 and TRBJ1-2; 8 nucleotides match TRBD1. The CDR3 is made up of 15 amino acids. Germline V gene lookup returns CDR1 SNHLY and CDR2 FYNNEI. With 6 bases clipped from V and 4 bases from J, the junction kept 10 bases outside the gene matches. The CDR3 DNA is TGTGCCAGCAGAGAGGGACAGGACCTCTTCTATGGCTACACCTTC. It specifies CASREGQDLFYGYTF.

Here the CDR3 DNA reads TGTGCCAGCACTTGGGGGGAGACCCAGTACTTC. Its translation is CASTWGETQYF. This sequence joins TRBV2 and TRBJ2-5; D is tentatively TRBD1 or TRBD2 (5 bases each). The CDR3 spans 11 residues. V was shortened by 7 bases and J by 5 bases, with 8 bases between the two germline ends. Germline V lookup: CDR1 SNHLY, CDR2 FYNNEI.

There are a few counts of this clone. This chain links TRBV13 with TRBJ1-2; a weak D match, TRBD1 (5 bases). This CDR3 is built from 14 residues. V dropped 3 bases and J dropped 8 bases, with 16 bases sitting between them. The germline V gene has CDR1 PRHDT and CDR2 FYEKMQ (reference sequence). The CDR3 loop is CASSFSTTGVGYTF. CDR3 sequence (DNA): TGTGCCAGCAGCTTCTCGACGACGGGGGTAGGCTACACCTTC.

The J gene is TRBJ2-1, the V gene TRBV9; TRBD2 matches at 9 bases. The CDR3 consists of 16 residues. Trimming took 1 base from V and 5 from J; bases not matched to a gene: 7. Per the germline V gene, CDR1 is SGDLS and CDR2 is YYNGEE. The CDR3 nucleotides are TGTGCCAGCAGCGTAAAATTAGCGGGGGCCGACAATGAGCAGTTCTTC. Translating gives CASSVKLAGADNEQFF.

The chain uses TRBV28 and TRBJ1-1; D gene ambiguous. Trimming pared 8 bases from V and 1 base from J, leaving 11 bases between. The CDR3 totals 13 residues. Germline V lookup: CDR1 MDHEN, CDR2 SYDVKM. CDR3 nucleotides: TGTGCCAGCGCCGTCGGCACGAACACTGAAGCTTTCTTT. Encoded protein: CASAVGTNTEAFF.

This chain joins TRBV11-2 and TRBJ2-1, with TRBD2 matching 7 bases. Germline trimming cut 3 bases from V and 13 bases from J; bases unmatched to any gene: 6. CDR1 is SGHAT, CDR2 FQNNGV, per germline. This CDR3 spans 12 amino acids. The CDR3 here is CASSLGGVSQFF. The DNA for the CDR3 is TGTGCCAGCAGCTTGGGAGGGGTATCCCAGTTCTTC.

The V gene is TRBV4-1, the J gene TRBJ1-2; D is unresolved. The germline V and J ends were trimmed by 1 base and 3 bases, with 18 bases remaining between them. CDR1 and CDR2 from the germline V gene are MGHRA and YSYEKL. The CDR3 loop spans 17 amino acids. The CDR3 nucleotides read TGCGCCAGCAGCCAAGGAATGATGGGCTATGGTGACTATGGCTACACCTTC. Translating gives CASSQGMMGYGDYGYTF.

CDR3: CASSWGLAGETQYF. The CDR3 DNA reads TGCGCCAGCAGCTGGGGACTAGCGGGTGAGACCCAGTACTTC. The V call is TRBV5-1, the J call TRBJ2-5; TRBD2 matches 12 bases. J lost 5 bases, V lost 3 bases, and 2 bases had no gene match. CDR3 size: 14 residues. Germline assignment: CDR1 SGHRS and CDR2 YFSETQ.

The chain has TRBV5-1 and TRBJ2-5, with D possibly being TRBD1 or TRBD2 (5 bases each). The CDR3 has 14 residues. Germline CDR1 SGHRS, CDR2 YFSETQ. Deletions cut 4 bases from V and 1 base from J, with 11 bases between. The CDR3 DNA is TGCGCCAGCAGCCTTCCAGGGACCCAAGAGACCCAGTACTTC. It is translated as CASSLPGTQETQYF.

V and J are TRBV7-9 and TRBJ2-2; TRBD2 matches 14 bases. There are 17 residues in the CDR3. Germline assignment: CDR1 SEHNR and CDR2 FQNEAQ (reference sequence). Trimming removed 5 bases from V and 5 bases from J; junction bases left unmatched: 7. For the CDR3, the DNA is TGTGCCAGCAGCGGGACTAGCGGGAGCGTCGTTACCGGGGAGCTGTTTTTT. Its translation is CASSGTSGSVVTGELFF.

The chain combines TRBV7-2 with TRBJ1-5; D is unclear. CDR3 length: 13 amino acids. Germline V gives CDR1 SGHTA, CDR2 FQGNSA. Trimming cost V 4 bases and J 5 bases, with 9 bases left between them. The CDR3 protein is CASSWGLDQPQHF. The CDR3 DNA is TGTGCCAGCAGCTGGGGATTAGATCAGCCCCAGCATTTT.

The chain couples TRBV7-6 to TRBJ1-4; unclear D gene. Germline V gene lookup returns CDR1 SGHVS and CDR2 FNYEAQ. CDR3 length equals 17 residues. Deletions cut 5 bases from V and 0 bases from J, with 16 bases between. In DNA form, the CDR3 reads TGTGCCAGCAGCCCTAGATTGATGAAATCAACTAATGAAAAACTGTTTTTT. This gives the protein CASSPRLMKSTNEKLFF.